Detailed here is one TCR beta chain. Original data processing: Quantification of nucleated cells was approximated via reference gene primer amplification. Only in-frame clones appear in the TCRdb table, and some are missing; sequencing was by immunoSEQ multiplex PCR. That table furnishes V, J and clone size, whereas the DNA furnished D and trimming. Of approximately 180,000 clones detected, about 89% appear once; the ten largest clones hold around 2.6%. The junction had 3 bases not matched to a gene; V was cut back by 4 bases and J by 9 bases. The CDR3 loop spans 14 amino acids. Germline V lookup: CDR1 SNHLY, CDR2 FYNNEI. This record belongs to a study of blood T cell repertoires in COVID-19. Study background: Material from acute and convalescent COVID-19 was sourced from the United States, Italy and Spain. In each case, the material was cDNA or gDNA derived from T cells, B-cell-depleted T cells, or PBMCs.

Material for sequencing was peripheral blood. The chain uses TRBV2 and TRBJ1-6, with 10 bases lining up with TRBD1. The TCR comes from a middle-aged man with active or convalescent COVID-19. The DNA of the CDR3 is TGTGCCAGCAGTGGGGGACAGGGGATTTCACCCCTCCACTTT. Protein product: CASSGGQGISPLHF.